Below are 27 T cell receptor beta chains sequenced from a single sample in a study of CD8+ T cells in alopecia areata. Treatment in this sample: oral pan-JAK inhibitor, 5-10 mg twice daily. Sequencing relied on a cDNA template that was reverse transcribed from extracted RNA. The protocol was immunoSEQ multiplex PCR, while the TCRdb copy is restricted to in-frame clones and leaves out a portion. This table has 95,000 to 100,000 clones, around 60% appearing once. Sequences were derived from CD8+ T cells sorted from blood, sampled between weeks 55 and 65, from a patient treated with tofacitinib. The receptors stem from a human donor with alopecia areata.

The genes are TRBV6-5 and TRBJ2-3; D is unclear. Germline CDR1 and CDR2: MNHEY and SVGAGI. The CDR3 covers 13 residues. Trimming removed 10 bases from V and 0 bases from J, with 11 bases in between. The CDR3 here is CATRIFSTDTQYF. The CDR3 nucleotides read TGTGCCACCCGGATATTTAGCACAGATACGCAGTATTTT.

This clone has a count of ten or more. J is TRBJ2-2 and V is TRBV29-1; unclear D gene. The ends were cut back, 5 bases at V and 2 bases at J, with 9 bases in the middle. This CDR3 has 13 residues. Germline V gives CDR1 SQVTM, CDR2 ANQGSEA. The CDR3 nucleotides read TGCAGCGTTACCCAACCCAACACCGGGGAGCTGTTTTTT. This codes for CSVTQPNTGELFF.

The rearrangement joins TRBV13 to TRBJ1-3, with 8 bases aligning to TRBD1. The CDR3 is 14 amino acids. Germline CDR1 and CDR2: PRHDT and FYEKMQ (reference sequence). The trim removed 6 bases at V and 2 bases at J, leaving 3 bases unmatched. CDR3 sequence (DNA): TGTGCCAGCAGTTCGGACAGGGCTGGAAACACCATATATTTT. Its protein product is CASSSDRAGNTIYF. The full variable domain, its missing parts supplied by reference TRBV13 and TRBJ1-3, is AAGVIQSPRHLIKEKRETATLKCYPIPRHDTVYWYQQGPGQDPQFLISFYEKMQSDKGSIPDRFSAQQFSDYHSELNMSSLELGDSALYFCASSSDRAGNTIYFGEGSWLTVV.

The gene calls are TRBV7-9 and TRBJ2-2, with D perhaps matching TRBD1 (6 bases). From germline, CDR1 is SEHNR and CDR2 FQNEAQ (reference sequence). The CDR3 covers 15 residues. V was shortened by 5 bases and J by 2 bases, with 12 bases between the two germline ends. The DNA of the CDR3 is TGTGCCAGCAGCGATTGGGGGCCTAACACCGGGGAGCTGTTTTTT. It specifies CASSDWGPNTGELFF.

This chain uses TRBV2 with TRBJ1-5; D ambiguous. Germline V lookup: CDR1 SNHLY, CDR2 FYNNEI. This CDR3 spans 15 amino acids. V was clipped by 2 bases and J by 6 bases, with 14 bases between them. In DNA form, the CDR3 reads TGTGCCAGCAGTGAATCGGTGGGCTGGGGTCAGCCCCAGCATTTT. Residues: CASSESVGWGQPQHF.

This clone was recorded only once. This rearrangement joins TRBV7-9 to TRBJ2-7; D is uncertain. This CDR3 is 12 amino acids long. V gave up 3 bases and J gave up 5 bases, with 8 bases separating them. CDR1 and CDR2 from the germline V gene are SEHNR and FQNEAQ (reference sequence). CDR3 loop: CASSLSTNEQYF. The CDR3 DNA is TGTGCCAGCAGCTTGAGTACTAACGAGCAGTACTTC.

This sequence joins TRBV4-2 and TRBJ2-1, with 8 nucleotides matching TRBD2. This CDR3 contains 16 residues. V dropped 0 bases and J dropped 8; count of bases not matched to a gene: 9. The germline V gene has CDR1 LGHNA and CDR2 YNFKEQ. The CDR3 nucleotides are TGTGCCAGCAGCCAAGAGGACGGGGGGGTTAACGATGAGCAGTTCTTC. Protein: CASSQEDGGVNDEQFF.

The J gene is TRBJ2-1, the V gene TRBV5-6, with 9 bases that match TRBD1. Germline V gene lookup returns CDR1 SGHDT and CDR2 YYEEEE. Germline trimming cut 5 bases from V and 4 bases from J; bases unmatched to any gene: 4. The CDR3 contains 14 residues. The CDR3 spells CASRIGTGYNEQFF. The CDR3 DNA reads TGTGCCAGCAGGATCGGGACAGGGTACAATGAGCAGTTCTTC.

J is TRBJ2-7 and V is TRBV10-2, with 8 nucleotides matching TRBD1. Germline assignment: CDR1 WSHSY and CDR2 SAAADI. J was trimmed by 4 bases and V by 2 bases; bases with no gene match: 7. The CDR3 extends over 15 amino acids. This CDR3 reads CASSEDQGAGYEQYF. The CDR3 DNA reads TGCGCCAGCAGTGAGGACCAGGGGGCTGGTTACGAGCAGTACTTC.

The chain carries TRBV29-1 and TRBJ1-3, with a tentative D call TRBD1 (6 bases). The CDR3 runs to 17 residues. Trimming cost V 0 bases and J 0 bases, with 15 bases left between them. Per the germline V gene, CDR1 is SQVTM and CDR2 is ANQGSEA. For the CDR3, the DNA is TGCAGCGTTGAAGATCTGGGACATAAGAGCTCTGGAAACACCATATATTTT. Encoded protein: CSVEDLGHKSSGNTIYF. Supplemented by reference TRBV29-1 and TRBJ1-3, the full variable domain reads SAVISQKPSRDICQRGTSLTIQCQVDSQVTMMFWYRQQPGQSLTLIATANQGSEATYESGFVIDKFPISRPNLTFSTLTVSNMSPEDSSIYLCSVEDLGHKSSGNTIYFGEGSWLTVV.

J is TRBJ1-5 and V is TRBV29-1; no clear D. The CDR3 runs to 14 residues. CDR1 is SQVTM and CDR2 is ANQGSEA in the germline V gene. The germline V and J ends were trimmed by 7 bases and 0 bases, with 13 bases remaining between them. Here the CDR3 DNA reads TGCAGCGCTGCGGCCACGGATAGCAATCAGCCCCAGCATTTT. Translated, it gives CSAAATDSNQPQHF.

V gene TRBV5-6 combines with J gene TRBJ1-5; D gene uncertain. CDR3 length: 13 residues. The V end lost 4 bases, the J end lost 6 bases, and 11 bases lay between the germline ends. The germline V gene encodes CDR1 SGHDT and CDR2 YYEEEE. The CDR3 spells CASSEGGSQPQHF. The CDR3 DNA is TGTGCCAGCAGCGAGGGAGGGAGTCAGCCCCAGCATTTT.

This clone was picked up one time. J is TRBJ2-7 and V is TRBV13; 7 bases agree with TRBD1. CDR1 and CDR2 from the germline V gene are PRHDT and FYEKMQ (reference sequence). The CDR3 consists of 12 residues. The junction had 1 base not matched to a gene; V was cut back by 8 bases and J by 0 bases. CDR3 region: CASQGDSYEQYF. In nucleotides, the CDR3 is TGTGCCAGCCAGGGGGACTCCTACGAGCAGTACTTC.

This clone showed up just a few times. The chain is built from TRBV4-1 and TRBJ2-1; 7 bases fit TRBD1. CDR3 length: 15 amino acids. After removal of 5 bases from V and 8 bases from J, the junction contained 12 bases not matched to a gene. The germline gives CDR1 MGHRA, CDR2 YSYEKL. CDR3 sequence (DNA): TGCGCCAGCAGCTCCGGGACAGCCTCTCAGGATGAGCAGTTCTTC. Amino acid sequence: CASSSGTASQDEQFF.

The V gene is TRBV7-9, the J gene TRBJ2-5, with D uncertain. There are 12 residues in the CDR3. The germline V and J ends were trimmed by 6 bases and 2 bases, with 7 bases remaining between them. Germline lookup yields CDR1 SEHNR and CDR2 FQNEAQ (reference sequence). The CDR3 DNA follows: TGTGCCAGCAGGGGGTGGCAAGAGACCCAGTACTTC. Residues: CASRGWQETQYF.

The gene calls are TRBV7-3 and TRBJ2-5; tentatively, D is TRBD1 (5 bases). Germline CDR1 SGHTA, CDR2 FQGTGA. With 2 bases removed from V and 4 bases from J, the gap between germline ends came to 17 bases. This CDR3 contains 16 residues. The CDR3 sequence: CASSLYGSQRGETQYF. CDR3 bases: TGTGCCAGCAGCTTATACGGCAGCCAAAGGGGAGAGACCCAGTACTTC.

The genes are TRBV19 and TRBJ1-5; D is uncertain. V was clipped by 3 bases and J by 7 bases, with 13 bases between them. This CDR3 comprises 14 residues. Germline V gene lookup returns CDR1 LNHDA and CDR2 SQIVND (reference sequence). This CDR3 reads CASSIREVEQPQHF. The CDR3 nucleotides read TGTGCCAGTAGTATCCGCGAGGTTGAGCAGCCCCAGCATTTT.

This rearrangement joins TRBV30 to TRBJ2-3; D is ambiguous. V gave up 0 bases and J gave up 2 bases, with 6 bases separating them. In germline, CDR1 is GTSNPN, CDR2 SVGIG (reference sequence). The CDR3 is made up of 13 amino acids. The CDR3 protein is CAWSVTDTDTQYF. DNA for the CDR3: TGTGCCTGGAGTGTAACTGACACAGATACGCAGTATTTT.

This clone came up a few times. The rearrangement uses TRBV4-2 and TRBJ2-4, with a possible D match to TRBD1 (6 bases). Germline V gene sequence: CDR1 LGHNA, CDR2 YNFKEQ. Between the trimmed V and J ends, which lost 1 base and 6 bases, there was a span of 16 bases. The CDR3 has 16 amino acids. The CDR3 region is CASSQGLPGHLNIQYF. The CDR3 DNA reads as TGTGCCAGCAGCCAAGGTTTACCGGGACATCTAAACATTCAGTACTTC.

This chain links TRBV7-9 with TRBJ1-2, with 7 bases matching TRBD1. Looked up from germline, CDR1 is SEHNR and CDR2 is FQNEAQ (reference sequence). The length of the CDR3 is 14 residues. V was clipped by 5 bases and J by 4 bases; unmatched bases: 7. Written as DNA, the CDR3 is TGTGCCAGCAGCATCTCGACAGGGAGCTATGGCTACACCTTC. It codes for CASSISTGSYGYTF.

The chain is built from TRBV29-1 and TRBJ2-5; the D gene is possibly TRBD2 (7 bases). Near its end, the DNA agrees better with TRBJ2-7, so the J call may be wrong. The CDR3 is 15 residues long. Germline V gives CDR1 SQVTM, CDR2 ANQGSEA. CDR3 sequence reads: CSALGGGGSSYEQYF. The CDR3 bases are TGCAGCGCCCTGGGGGGAGGGGGAAGCTCCTACGAGCAGTACTTC.

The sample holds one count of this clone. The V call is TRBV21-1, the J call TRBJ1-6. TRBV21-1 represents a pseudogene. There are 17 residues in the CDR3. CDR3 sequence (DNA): TGTGCCATCAGAGGCTGGAGGGGGGGCGCGTCTAATTCACCCCTCCACTTT. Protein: CAIRGWRGGASNSPLHF.

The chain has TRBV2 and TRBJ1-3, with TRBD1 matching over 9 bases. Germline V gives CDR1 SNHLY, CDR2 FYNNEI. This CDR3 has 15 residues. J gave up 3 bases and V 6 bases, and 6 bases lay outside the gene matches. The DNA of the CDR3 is TGTGCCAGCAGCGTGGGACAGGGCCTTGGAAACACCATATATTTT. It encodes CASSVGQGLGNTIYF.

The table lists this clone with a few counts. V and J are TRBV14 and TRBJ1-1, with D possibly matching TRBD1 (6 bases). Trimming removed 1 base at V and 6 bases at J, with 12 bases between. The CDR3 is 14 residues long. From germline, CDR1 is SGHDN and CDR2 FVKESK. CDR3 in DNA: TGTGCCAGCAGCCAAGCTTGGGGGCTACCTGAAGCTTTCTTT. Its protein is CASSQAWGLPEAFF. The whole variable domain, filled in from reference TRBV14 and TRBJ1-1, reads EAGVTQFPSHSVIEKGQTVTLRCDPISGHDNLYWYRRVMGKEIKFLLHFVKESKQDESGMPNNRFLAERTGGTYSTLKVQPAELEDSGVYFCASSQAWGLPEAFFGQGTRLTVV.

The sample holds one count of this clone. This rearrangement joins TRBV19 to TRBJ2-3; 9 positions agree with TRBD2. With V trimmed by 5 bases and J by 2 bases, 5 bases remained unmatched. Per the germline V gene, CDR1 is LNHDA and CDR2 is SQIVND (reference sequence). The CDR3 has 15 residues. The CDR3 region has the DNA TGTGCCAGTAGTTCCCTAGCGGGACCCACAGATACGCAGTATTTT. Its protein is CASSSLAGPTDTQYF.

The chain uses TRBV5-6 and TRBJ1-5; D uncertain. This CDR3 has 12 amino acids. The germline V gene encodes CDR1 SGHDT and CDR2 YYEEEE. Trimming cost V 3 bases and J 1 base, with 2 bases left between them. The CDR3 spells CASSYSNQPQHF. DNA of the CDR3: TGTGCCAGCAGCTACAGCAATCAGCCCCAGCATTTT.

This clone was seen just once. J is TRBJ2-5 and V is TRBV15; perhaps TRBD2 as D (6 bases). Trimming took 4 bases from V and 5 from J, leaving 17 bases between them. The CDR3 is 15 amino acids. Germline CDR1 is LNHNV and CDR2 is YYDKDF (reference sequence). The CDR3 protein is CATSNMAGPGETQYF. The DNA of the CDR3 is TGTGCCACCAGCAATATGGCGGGGCCTGGGGAGACCCAGTACTTC.